The present entry profiles one T cell receptor (beta chain) with its context. This clone was detected only once. No antigen is known for it. Base qualities were left out, and no much larger clone turns up one base away. The immunoSEQ assay, a bias-controlled multiplex PCR with V- and J-specific primers, was used to amplify TCR beta CDR3 regions from genomic DNA. A proprietary barcode and Illumina adapter sequences were added to the CDR3 amplicons in a second PCR step. An Illumina MiSeq instrument was used for sequencing of the CDR3 libraries. In the original analysis: immunoSEQ Analyzer 3.0 was used for export and quality control, with R Bioconductor and Immunarch used for downstream analyses. Only productive rearrangements in the normalized downsampled data set went into calculating the repertoire metrics. In the normalized cohort, clonotypes with more than 5 templates were defined as pathologically expanded. Repertoire diversity was measured with the Inverse Simpson Index. To capture all clonotypes, CMV-specificity analyses were performed on the non-normalized data set. TCRdb limited this immuneACCESS table to in-frame rearrangements with V and J called. A share of clones is missing; checked studies link under half to unresolved V genes, and the rest is unexplained. That table gives V, J and clone size, and the DNA gave D and trimming. Within this sample are about 27,000 clones, with roughly three quarters of them counted one time only. In total, the top ten clones hold approximately 5.9% of the sample.

According to the germline V gene, CDR1 reads SGHTA and CDR2 reads FQGNSA. At the junction V is shortened by 5 bases and J by 5 bases; bases outside the gene matches: 7. Reading from cysteine to phenylalanine, the CDR3 counts 14 amino acids. The read is trimmed to its CDR3 DNA, 42 bases read in frame from base 1. This entry comes from a study of T cell clonotyping in hematopoietic cell transplantation (dated by TCRdb to the early 2020s). Study-wide context: Pretransplant samples from recipients were collected after cytoreduction. The study collected some 140 blood samples from 30 to 35 consecutive transplant recipients and their related donors. Patients were recruited between September 2015 and January 2017 and followed until September 2020 or death. On the study overall, not on this receptor specifically: After transplant, TCR diversity in recipients dropped, and pathologically expanded clonotypes climbed progressively between day 30 and day 180. Overlap with donor repertoires was found for only a small fraction of recipient repertoires, with over 95% found to appear de novo at the given depth. Donor and pretransplant recipient Inverse Simpson Index values predicted broader posttransplant TCR repertoire diversity. Sample size was limited, and cells were not sorted, so CD4 and CD8 repertoire contributions could not be separated.

The time point label, read with the paper, signifies: recipient sample about 28 days before transplant, after cytoreduction. Blood samples were obtained from recipients approximately 28 days before transplant and at days 30, 100 and 180 after transplant. Nuclei Lysis Solution was used to extract genomic DNA from fresh or cryopreserved unfractionated peripheral blood mononuclear cells. The TCR originated in a man aged 45 to 65 with myelodysplastic syndrome. Some clones in this sample may be carry-over from other donors' samples. The chain uses TRBV7-2 and TRBJ2-7; the junction holds 9 bases that match TRBD1. The sequenced sample was peripheral blood mononuclear cells, obtained before stem cell transplant. This receptor carries the CDR3 CASSAGTGYHEQYF. The bases read TGTGCCAGCAGCGCCGGGACAGGGTACCACGAGCAGTACTTC.